This TCR beta chain originates from a study of regulatory T cells in long-lasting Graves disease. Time point noted: persistent/refractory GD, antithyroid drugs over 5 years with positive TRAb. Extracted PBMC RNA gave rise to the TCR library. Investigators report Graves' disease was diagnosed under American Thyroid Association guidelines. V dropped 0 bases and J dropped 9; count of bases not matched to a gene: 8. Per the germline V gene, CDR1 is DFQATT and CDR2 is SNEGSKA (reference sequence). The CDR3 has 15 residues. As regards this clonotype: Antigen unknown.

Study-wide points: Less diverse TCR repertoires were seen in persistent Graves' patients than in newly diagnosed ones.

Both iRepertoire HTBI primers and Arm-PCR of CDR3 regions were used to build the TCR beta libraries. From the multiplex PCR reads, TCRdb called clonotypes with MiXCR, one entry per CDR3 protein. The sample holds approximately 500,000 distinct CDR3 sequences, roughly 21% seen once. The source is a female donor with Graves disease. V gene TRBV20-1 combines with J gene TRBJ1-6; 7 bases line up with TRBD1. The source was peripheral blood mononuclear cells (PBMCs), collected when the disease was refractory, from a patient treated with antithyroid drugs. In nucleotides, the CDR3 is TGCAGTGCTAGAGAGGCCAGGGGGGGGTCTTCACCCCTCCACTTT. Amino acids: CSAREARGGSSPLHF.